This T cell receptor (beta chain) was captured in a study of blood T cell repertoires in COVID-19. In the study overall: Sample material is recorded as cDNA or gDNA derived from T cells, B-cell-depleted T cells, or PBMCs.

Looked up from germline, CDR1 is MDHEN and CDR2 is SYDVKM. CDR3 length equals 13 residues. V gave up 4 bases and J gave up 2 bases, with 9 bases separating them. Membership in each cohort depended on participant-reported clinical history. Original handling: Reference gene primer amplification gave nucleated cell count estimates. The method was immunoSEQ multiplex PCR; TCRdb's version includes in-frame clones alone and lacks a portion of them. The V and J calls and clone size come from that table; D and trimming were worked out from the DNA. The sample consists of a few hundred thousand clones, 80% to 90% of them appearing once.

The gene calls are TRBV28 and TRBJ2-7, with a possible D match to TRBD2 (5 bases). The sequence was collected from a woman aged 18-35 years who had recovered from COVID-19. The sequenced sample consisted of PBMCs or T cells enriched from blood (not recorded which). The CDR3 protein is CASSYGVTYEQYF. DNA of the CDR3: TGTGCCAGCAGTTACGGGGTAACCTACGAGCAGTACTTC.